The following is a TCR beta chain sequence with its context. Trimming took 3 bases from V and 1 from J; bases not matched to a gene: 5. Germline loops: CDR1 SEHNR, CDR2 FQNEAQ (reference sequence). This CDR3 comprises 15 residues. These data originate in a study of blood T cell repertoires in COVID-19. Study-level information: The study drew acute and convalescent COVID-19 samples from the United States, Italy and Spain. The analysed material was cDNA or gDNA that came from T cells, B-cell-depleted T cells, or PBMCs.

Authors' methods: For nucleated cells, counts were estimated from reference gene primer amplification. TCRdb keeps only in-frame clones here, not all; method: immunoSEQ multiplex PCR. The V and J calls and clone size were taken over from that table, and D and trimming were inferred from the DNA. The repertoire consists of fewer than 50,000 clones, with 80% to 90% occurring once and the leading ten covering around 8%. The sample consisted of peripheral blood. This TCR was recovered from a human donor in a cohort sampled during active COVID-19. The chain couples TRBV7-9 to TRBJ1-1; TRBD1 agrees at 7 bases. In nucleotides, the CDR3 is TGTGCCAGCAGCTTTAGACAGGGAGAGAACACTGAAGCTTTCTTT. As protein: CASSFRQGENTEAFF. The whole variable domain, filled in from reference TRBV7-9 and TRBJ1-1, reads DTGVSQNPRHKITKRGQNVTFRCDPISEHNRLYWYRQTLGQGPEFLTYFQNEAQLEKSRLLSDRFSAERPKGSFSTLEIQRTEQGDSAMYLCASSFRQGENTEAFFGQGTRLTVV.